The 15 T cell receptor beta chains reported below all come from one sample, sequenced in a study of siplizumab effects on memory and regulatory T cells. Clones were sequenced by immunoSEQ multiplex PCR, and TCRdb holds only the in-frame ones, with some missing. The profile shows more than 60,000 clones, roughly 93% of them singletons. The material sequenced was CD8+ T cells sorted from blood. All receptors come from a human donor in good health.

This rearrangement joins TRBV7-9 to TRBJ1-1; D ambiguous. The germline CDR1 and CDR2 sequences are SEHNR and FQNEAQ (reference sequence). Trimming cost V 5 bases and J 10 bases, with 20 bases left between them. The CDR3 spans 14 residues. The CDR3 reads CASSAGWTERLAFF. CDR3 sequence (DNA): TGTGCCAGCAGCGCAGGTTGGACCGAGCGACTAGCTTTCTTT. Complete variable domain (other parts from reference TRBV7-9 and TRBJ1-1): DTGVSQNPRHKITKRGQNVTFRCDPISEHNRLYWYRQTLGQGPEFLTYFQNEAQLEKSRLLSDRFSAERPKGSFSTLEIQRTEQGDSAMYLCASSAGWTERLAFFGQGTRLTVV.

As for this clone: The same CDR3 can be traced to other DNA sequences in this sample. The gene calls are TRBV5-4 and TRBJ1-1, with D possibly being TRBD1 (6 bases). Trimming removed 1 base at V and 4 bases at J, with 8 bases between. The CDR3 consists of 13 residues. Germline V gene data show CDR1 as SGHNT and CDR2 as YYREEE (reference sequence). The CDR3 nucleotides are TGTGCCAGCAGCTTGCAGGGGAGCACTGAAGCTTTCTTT. It specifies CASSLQGSTEAFF.

This chain links TRBV27 with TRBJ1-1; D is ambiguous. The CDR3 runs 13 residues. Germline lookup yields CDR1 MNHEY and CDR2 SMNVEV (reference sequence). The ends were cut back, 3 bases at V and 2 bases at J, with 7 bases in the middle. The CDR3 here is CASSLQANTEAFF. In nucleotides, the CDR3 is TGTGCCAGCAGTTTGCAGGCCAACACTGAAGCTTTCTTT.

A word on this clone: At one boundary the junction diverges from the germline segment, which might be a read error. V and J are TRBV5-1 and TRBJ1-5; D may be TRBD1 (5 bases). Germline values: CDR1 SGHRS, CDR2 YFSETQ. This CDR3 has 14 residues. CDR3 sequence (DNA): TGTGCCAGCAGCTTCTCAGGGATGGAACAGCCCCAGCATTTT. Translated, it gives CASSFSGMEQPQHF.

This clone appeared once. The V call is TRBV5-4, the J call TRBJ2-1; D not certain. The V end was cut by 2 bases, the J end by 5 bases, with 5 bases between. Germline V gives CDR1 SGHNT, CDR2 YYREEE (reference sequence). This CDR3 spans 12 amino acids. CDR3 sequence: CASSFLDNEQFF. In DNA form, the CDR3 reads TGTGCCAGCAGCTTTCTAGACAATGAGCAGTTCTTC.

This chain uses TRBV7-7 with TRBJ2-5; D is possibly TRBD2 (6 bases). The germline gives CDR1 SSHAT, CDR2 FNYEAQ (reference sequence). This CDR3 has 14 residues. The V end lost 3 bases, the J end lost 0 bases, and 8 bases lay between the germline ends. CDR3 loop: CASSFGGDQETQYF. CDR3 coding DNA: TGTGCCAGCAGCTTTGGCGGGGACCAAGAGACCCAGTACTTC.

The chain is built from TRBV4-3 and TRBJ2-5; D is undetermined. The CDR3 sequence is 14 residues long. Trimming left V 0 bases short and J 5 bases short, with 10 bases between. CDR1 LGHNA and CDR2 YSLEER come from the germline V gene. In DNA form, the CDR3 reads TGCGCCAGCAGCCAAGAGGCCCGGTGGGAGACCCAGTACTTC. Encoded protein: CASSQEARWETQYF.

The gene calls are TRBV13 and TRBJ2-3; 14 bases are shared with TRBD2. From germline, CDR1 is PRHDT and CDR2 FYEKMQ (reference sequence). The CDR3 spans 18 residues. J gave up 0 bases and V 5 bases, and 7 bases lay outside the gene matches. CDR3 coding DNA: TGTGCCAGCAGCCACGGACTAGCGGGGGGATCTAGCACAGATACGCAGTATTTT. Protein: CASSHGLAGGSSTDTQYF.

V usage is TRBV29-1 and J usage is TRBJ2-5, with TRBD1 matching over 10 bases. Germline-derived CDR1 and CDR2 are SQVTM and ANQGSEA. With 7 bases clipped from V and 0 bases from J, the junction kept 11 bases outside the gene matches. This CDR3 has 16 residues. DNA for the CDR3: TGCAGCGCTTTACCCGGGACAGGGGTTTACCAAGAGACCCAGTACTTC. The encoded protein is CSALPGTGVYQETQYF. The full variable domain, completed using reference TRBV29-1 and TRBJ2-5, is SAVISQKPSRDICQRGTSLTIQCQVDSQVTMMFWYRQQPGQSLTLIATANQGSEATYESGFVIDKFPISRPNLTFSTLTVSNMSPEDSSIYLCSALPGTGVYQETQYFGPGTRLLVL.

The CDR3 sequence is CASSPGQGVNYEQYF. The CDR3 region has the DNA TGTGCCAGCAGTCCTGGACAGGGGGTCAACTACGAGCAGTACTTC. J is TRBJ2-7 and V is TRBV6-5; 10 nucleotides match TRBD1. The CDR3 totals 15 residues. Looked up from germline, CDR1 is MNHEY and CDR2 is SVGAGI. V was pared by 5 bases and J by 3 bases, with 7 bases of the junction left unmatched.

The CDR3 sequence: CASSLVSGGAQTQYF. CDR3 sequence (DNA): TGTGCCAGCAGCTTAGTAAGCGGGGGGGCGCAGACCCAGTACTTC. This rearrangement joins TRBV7-6 to TRBJ2-5; 10 bases are a match to TRBD2. The CDR3 runs to 15 residues. Per the germline V gene, CDR1 is SGHVS and CDR2 is FNYEAQ. V dropped 1 base and J dropped 6; count of bases not matched to a gene: 5.

The chain has TRBV30 and TRBJ2-1, with 8 nucleotides matching TRBD2. With 5 bases clipped from V and 0 bases from J, the junction kept 6 bases outside the gene matches. The CDR3 sequence is 15 residues long. Germline loops: CDR1 GTSNPN, CDR2 SVGIG (reference sequence). CDR3 coding DNA: TGTGCCTGGGGCGGGGGGTCTAGCTCCTACAATGAGCAGTTCTTC. This encodes CAWGGGSSSYNEQFF.

The chain employs TRBV11-3 and TRBJ2-3, with 8 bases aligning to TRBD1. The CDR3 consists of 15 residues. Germline CDR1 and CDR2: SGHNT and YENEEA. V gave up 5 bases and J gave up 3 bases; unmatched junction bases: 7. CDR3 region: CASSPDRGGTDTQYF. The DNA of the CDR3 is TGTGCCAGCAGCCCCGACAGGGGCGGGACAGATACGCAGTATTTT. Together with reference TRBV11-3 and TRBJ2-3, the CDR3 gives the full variable domain: EAGVVQSPRYKIIEKKQPVAFWCNPISGHNTLYWYLQNLGQGPELLIRYENEEAVDDSQLPKDRFSAERLKGVDSTLKIQPAELGDSAVYLCASSPDRGGTDTQYFGPGTRLTVL.

V and J are TRBV7-7 and TRBJ1-1; D call uncertain. From germline, CDR1 is SSHAT and CDR2 FNYEAQ (reference sequence). Trimming cost V 4 bases and J 5 bases, with 11 bases left between them. This CDR3 has 13 amino acids. The CDR3 sequence: CASSSGDLTEAFF. CDR3 nucleotide sequence: TGTGCCAGCAGCTCCGGGGATTTAACTGAAGCTTTCTTT.

V and J are TRBV7-9 and TRBJ2-7; weak D call: TRBD2 (6 bases). Trimming left V 4 bases short and J 5 bases short, with 27 bases between. This CDR3 comprises 18 residues. CDR1 and CDR2 from the germline V gene are SEHNR and FQNEAQ (reference sequence). CDR3 sequence (DNA): TGTGCCAGCAGCTCCAACCGGGACCCGGGCGGAGGGCCGAACGAGCAGTACTTC. It encodes CASSSNRDPGGGPNEQYF. The full variable domain, its missing parts supplied by reference TRBV7-9 and TRBJ2-7, is DTGVSQNPRHKITKRGQNVTFRCDPISEHNRLYWYRQTLGQGPEFLTYFQNEAQLEKSRLLSDRFSAERPKGSFSTLEIQRTEQGDSAMYLCASSSNRDPGGGPNEQYFGPGTRLTVT.